These T cell receptor beta chains were read from a single sample in a study of regulatory T cells in long-lasting Graves disease. TCRdb recomputed calls from the multiplex PCR reads with MiXCR, one row per CDR3 protein. The top ten clones hold around 25% of a sample with hundreds of thousands of distinct CDR3 sequences, 15% to 20% of them seen once. The sample also formed part of further work on T cells in Graves' hyperthyroidism and ophthalmopathy.

The sample in question was peripheral blood mononuclear cells (PBMCs), obtained at new diagnosis, from a patient treated with antithyroid drugs. The receptor source for this set is a woman aged 35-65 years with Graves disease. The CDR3 runs from the conserved cysteine through the conserved F or W. A D gene is named only where the DNA matches it firmly. Clone size is stated in some rows and not others, as once, few, many or a class when expanded.

d_call	j_call	clone_size	v_call	cdr3_aa	cdr3_nt
-	TRBJ1-5	many	TRBV2	CASSVLINQPQHF	TGTGCCAGCAGTGTGTTGATTAATCAGCCCCAGCATTTT
TRBD1	TRBJ2-5	few	TRBV2	CASSNGQGEQTQYF	TGTGCCAGCAGTAATGGACAGGGGGAGCAGACCCAGTACTTC
-	TRBJ1-5	-	TRBV4-1	CASSHMVVGNQPQHF	TGCGCCAGCAGCCATATGGTAGTAGGGAATCAGCCCCAGCATTTT
-	TRBJ2-2	-	TRBV7-9	CASSLSLGGGELFF	TGTGCCAGCAGCTTAAGTCTTGGAGGCGGGGAGCTGTTTTTT
-	TRBJ1-2	-	TRBV9	CASSVNFRQSSNYGYTF	TGTGCCAGCAGCGTAAATTTTCGGCAGTCCTCTAACTATGGCTACACCTTC
-	TRBJ2-5	many	TRBV7-8	CASSFRESQETQYF	TGTGCCAGCAGCTTCAGGGAAAGCCAAGAGACCCAGTACTTC
-	TRBJ2-1	few	TRBV9	CASSVQGQYNEQFF	TGTGCCAGCAGCGTCCAGGGCCAATACAATGAGCAGTTCTTC
TRBD1	TRBJ2-1	few	TRBV18	CASSPPMTGGRTYNEQFF	TGTGCCAGCTCACCACCGATGACAGGGGGCAGGACCTACAATGAGCAGTTCTTC
-	TRBJ1-4	many	TRBV18	CASSWGRSEKLFF	TGTGCCAGCTCATGGGGACGGAGCGAAAAACTGTTTTTT
-	TRBJ2-3	few	TRBV27	CASSWVRPTDTQYF	TGTGCCAGCAGTTGGGTCCGACCCACAGATACGCAGTATTTT
TRBD1	TRBJ2-2	few	TRBV7-9	CASSQETGPGELFF	TGCGCCAGCAGCCAAGAGACAGGGCCCGGGGAGCTGTTTTTT
TRBD1	TRBJ1-1	many	TRBV6-1	CASSRQGDEAFF	TGTGCCAGCAGTAGACAGGGAGATGAAGCTTTCTTT
-	TRBJ2-3	-	TRBV5-6	CASSSLSKDTQYF	TGTGCCAGCAGCTCACTTTCCAAGGATACGCAGTATTTT
-	TRBJ1-3	-	TRBV4-2	CASSQEFGGAFGNTIYF	TGTGCCAGCAGCCAAGAATTCGGGGGGGCGTTTGGAAACACCATATATTTT
TRBD2	TRBJ2-3	many	TRBV12-3/TRBV12-4	CASSLFAGGLIDTQYF	TGTGCCAGCAGTTTGTTTGCGGGGGGGCTTATAGATACGCAGTATTTT
-	TRBJ2-1	many	TRBV12-3/TRBV12-4	CASSLGFRDPAFF	TGTGCCAGCAGTTTAGGGTTTCGGGACCCCGCGTTCTTC
-	TRBJ1-4	few	TRBV20-1	CSAHRTTNEKLFF	TGCAGTGCCCACAGGACGACTAATGAAAAACTGTTTTTT
TRBD1	TRBJ2-7	few	TRBV20-1	CSARETGAAYEQYF	TGCAGTGCTAGAGAAACAGGGGCAGCCTACGAGCAGTACTTC
-	TRBJ1-1	few	TRBV18	CASSPPGRDTEAFF	TGTGCCAGCTCACCCCCGGGCAGGGATACTGAAGCTTTCTTT
-	TRBJ1-1	many	TRBV10-3	CAISGRDTEAFF	TGTGCCATCAGTGGACGGGATACTGAAGCTTTCTTT
TRBD1	TRBJ2-2	many	TRBV2	CASSEIRGFTGELFF	TGTGCCAGCAGTGAAATCAGGGGGTTCACCGGGGAGCTGTTTTTT
TRBD1	TRBJ2-3	-	TRBV4-1	CAGSQDRGGDTQYF	TGCGCCGGCAGCCAAGACAGGGGAGGAGATACGCAGTATTTT